This T cell receptor (beta chain) was sequenced in a study of T cell repertoires in cytomegalovirus infection. Study details: Carrying CMV and the relevant HLA type showed in public TCR beta signatures. Findings and caveats of the study: Cumulative public TCR beta family frequency identified CMV carriers with the relevant HLA. HLA-C-restricted CMV clonotypes gave the most frequent clonotype in two of eight donors.

The CDR3 is 14 amino acids. V gave up 5 bases and J gave up 0 bases, with 12 bases separating them. Germline values: CDR1 DFQATT, CDR2 SNEGSKA (reference sequence). MiXCR, run by TCRdb on the reads, gives a single entry per CDR3 protein. The sample lists about 310,000 distinct CDR3 sequences, roughly a sixth occurring once. This clonotype turned up a few times. Its specificity is not known. The source is a human donor in good health (CMV status not recorded). Some clones in this sample may be carry-over from other donors' samples. The V and J genes are TRBV20-1 and TRBJ2-3; D possibly corresponds to TRBD1 (5 bases). Sequenced input: PBMCs. CDR3 bases: TGCAGTGCTCCCACCAGGGCAAGCACAGATACGCAGTATTTT. Protein sequence: CSAPTRASTDTQYF.